This is a list of T cell receptor beta chains from one sample in a study of CD8 T cells in Susac syndrome. TCRdb passed the immunoSEQ multiplex PCR reads through MiXCR, listing each CDR3 protein once. The sample has about 300,000 distinct CDR3 sequences, around 90% seen once. Sequencing was done on a sample of CD4+ T cells from PBMCs. Receptors originate from a human donor with multiple sclerosis. CDR3s include the opening cysteine and the closing phenylalanine or tryptophan. A D gene is named only where the DNA matches it firmly. Expanded clones get a size class; other rows say once, few or many, or leave the size out.

D gene | J gene | V gene | clone size | CDR3 length | CDR3 DNA | CDR3 protein
TRBD1 | TRBJ2-7 | TRBV5-4 | . | 17 | TGTGCCAGCAGCAACCGGGACAGGGGGGCCAGAGCACCCCAGCAGTACTTC | CASSNRDRGARAPQQYF
TRBD1 | TRBJ2-7 | TRBV3-1 | . | 21 | TGTGCCAGCAGCCAAGATAGGAGAACCCTAACCGGGACAGGGGTACCCTACGAGCAGTACTTC | CASSQDRRTLTGTGVPYEQYF
TRBD2 | TRBJ2-1 | TRBV29-1 | . | 16 | TGCAGCGTTGTAGGAGGGCTAGCGGGGGGGTACAATGAGCAGTTCTTC | CSVVGGLAGGYNEQFF
. | TRBJ2-1 | TRBV14 | . | 15 | TGTGCCAGCAGCCCCTCCGGCCAGCGGTACAATGAGCAGTTCTTC | CASSPSGQRYNEQFF
TRBD1 | TRBJ1-1 | TRBV7-9 | . | 14 | TGTGCCAGCAGCTTTGCTTCGACAGGGGAAGAAGCTTTCTTT | CASSFASTGEEAFF
. | TRBJ1-4 | TRBV2 | . | 14 | TGTGCCAGCAGTGAGCCGGACCCGAATGAAAAACTGTTTTTT | CASSEPDPNEKLFF
TRBD1 | TRBJ1-2 | TRBV28 | . | 13 | TGTGCCAGCAGTTTATCGACAGGGGAAGGCTACACCTTC | CASSLSTGEGYTF
TRBD2 | TRBJ2-5 | TRBV6-2/TRBV6-3 | few | 14 | TGTGCCAGCAGTTACTCAGCGGGAGAGAAGACCCAGTACTTC | CASSYSAGEKTQYF
. | TRBJ2-2 | TRBV20-1 | . | 16 | TGCAGTGCTAGACCACCGACAGGCCTGAACACCGGGGAGCTGTTTTTT | CSARPPTGLNTGELFF
TRBD2 | TRBJ2-4 | TRBV19 | . | 20 | TGTGCCAGTAGTCCGGGGACTAGCGGGGTGATGGGGCAAGCCAAAAACATTCAGTACTTC | CASSPGTSGVMGQAKNIQYF
TRBD1 | TRBJ1-1 | TRBV29-1 | . | 13 | TGCAGCGTAGGACAGGAAGGGCACACTGAAGCTTTCTTT | CSVGQEGHTEAFF
. | TRBJ1-2 | TRBV10-3 | . | 15 | TGTGCCATCGCCCTGGGGGGTTCCCTGGACTATGGCTACACCTTC | CAIALGGSLDYGYTF
TRBD1 | TRBJ2-2 | TRBV19 | . | 16 | TGTGCCAGTAGCCGCCTCCAGGGGGCCAACACCGGGGAGCTGTTTTTT | CASSRLQGANTGELFF
. | TRBJ2-1 | TRBV29-1 | . | 12 | TGCAGCGTTGTAAGCTCGGGGGATGAGCAGTTCTTC | CSVVSSGDEQFF
. | TRBJ1-1 | TRBV5-1 | many | 13 | TGTGCCAGCAGTTTAGTCGGAGACACTGAAGCTTTCTTT | CASSLVGDTEAFF
TRBD2 | TRBJ2-7 | TRBV12-3/TRBV12-4 | . | 13 | TGTGCCAGCAGTTTTAGGGGAGGCGGGAGGGCCGTATTC | CASSFRGGGRAVF
. | TRBJ2-3 | TRBV24-1 | . | 17 | TGTGCCACCAGTGACATCAGGGGCGGGAGCGGCACAGATACGCAGTATTTT | CATSDIRGGSGTDTQYF
TRBD1 | TRBJ2-1 | TRBV4-1 | . | 15 | TGCGCCAGCAGCCAAGGACAGGGGGTTGTCAATGAGCAGTTCTTC | CASSQGQGVVNEQFF
. | TRBJ2-2 | TRBV10-2 | . | 15 | TGCGCCAGCAGTGTCGCCGGGCCCCGGGCCGGGGAGCTGTTTTTT | CASSVAGPRAGELFF
. | TRBJ1-2 | TRBV20-1 | . | 16 | TGCAGTGCTAGAGAGGCACAAAGGGGTGATGCCTATGGCTACACCTTC | CSAREAQRGDAYGYTF
TRBD2 | TRBJ2-7 | TRBV11-3 | once | 16 | TGTGCCAGCAGCTTGGGACTAGCGGGGATCTCCTACGAGCAGTACTTC | CASSLGLAGISYEQYF
. | TRBJ2-5 | TRBV5-1 | . | 14 | TGCGCCAGCACCAGCCGGCGGACCCAAGAGACCCAGTACTTC | CASTSRRTQETQYF
. | TRBJ1-1 | TRBV4-2 | few | 15 | TGTGCCAGCAGCCAAGATCGGGGGGTCAACACTGAAGCTTTCTTT | CASSQDRGVNTEAFF
TRBD1 | TRBJ1-2 | TRBV4-1 | . | 15 | TGCGCCAGCAGCCAAGGGGACAGGGGGTCGTCTGGCTACACCTTC | CASSQGDRGSSGYTF
TRBD2 | TRBJ2-1 | TRBV20-1 | . | 14 | TGCAGTGCTAGAGTAGGGACTAGGCAGAATGAGCAGTTCTTC | CSARVGTRQNEQFF
. | TRBJ1-2 | TRBV7-3 | . | 13 | TGTGCCAGCAGCATAGACGGGTGGGGTGGCTACACCTTC | CASSIDGWGGYTF
TRBD2 | TRBJ2-1 | TRBV18 | . | 13 | TGTGCCAGCTCACCCGGGACTAGTGATGAGCAGTTCTTC | CASSPGTSDEQFF
. | TRBJ2-5 | TRBV7-7 | once | 13 | TGTGCTAGCAGCTCACAGACCCAAGAGACCCAGTACTTC | CASSSQTQETQYF
TRBD2 | TRBJ2-1 | TRBV7-3 | . | 14 | TGTGCCAGCAGCCCGCAGCCCTCCGGGACTAAGCAGTTCTTC | CASSPQPSGTKQFF
. | TRBJ1-1 | TRBV9 | . | 14 | TGTGCCAGCAGCGTAGGATTGCACAGCACTGAAGCTTTCTTT | CASSVGLHSTEAFF
. | TRBJ1-1 | TRBV6-5 | . | 14 | TGTGCCAGCAGTTACGGAGACTCAGGGACTGAAGCTTTCTTT | CASSYGDSGTEAFF
TRBD2 | TRBJ2-7 | TRBV7-3 | once | 15 | TGTGCCAGCAGCTTACCGGGACTAGTAACCTACGAGCAGTACTTC | CASSLPGLVTYEQYF
TRBD1 | TRBJ2-7 | TRBV24-1 | . | 16 | TGTGCCACCAGTGGAGTCGGACAGGAAGGGGCCTACGAGCAGTACTTC | CATSGVGQEGAYEQYF
. | TRBJ1-1 | TRBV15 | . | 15 | TGTGCCACCAGCAGACAAAGCCTAGACAGTGAGGGAGCTTTCTTT | CATSRQSLDSEGAFF
. | TRBJ1-1 | TRBV29-1 | . | 13 | TGCAGCGTCGAAAGCGTAGGGAGTGCTGAAGCTTTCTTT | CSVESVGSAEAFF
. | TRBJ1-6 | TRBV7-2 | . | 14 | TGTGCCAGCAGCTTAGGGACCGTTTGGTCACCCCTCCACTTT | CASSLGTVWSPLHF
. | TRBJ1-1 | TRBV7-9 | . | 11 | TGTGCCAGCAGCTTTGGACAGCAAGCTTTCTTT | CASSFGQQAFF
. | TRBJ2-7 | TRBV29-1 | once | 12 | TGCAGCGTTGAGGGACTTTCCTACGAGCAGTACTTC | CSVEGLSYEQYF
. | TRBJ1-2 | TRBV7-2 | . | 13 | TGTGCCAGCAGCCCTGACTCGAACTATGGCTACACCTTC | CASSPDSNYGYTF
. | TRBJ2-1 | TRBV3-1 | . | 13 | TGTGCCAGCAGCCAACGACTAGTCGATGAGCAGTTCTTC | CASSQRLVDEQFF
TRBD1 | TRBJ2-7 | TRBV24-1 | . | 14 | TGTGCCACCAACCCGGGACAGGGAGTCTACGAGCAGTACTTC | CATNPGQGVYEQYF
. | TRBJ2-3 | TRBV20-1 | . | 14 | TGCAGTGCTAGAGTAAGGGCTAGCACAGATACGCAGTATTTT | CSARVRASTDTQYF
TRBD1 | TRBJ2-1 | TRBV5-1 | . | 16 | TGCGCCAGCAGCCTCTCGGACAGGTTTACCTACAATGAGCAGTTCTTC | CASSLSDRFTYNEQFF
. | TRBJ2-1 | TRBV20-1 | . | 15 | TGCAGTGCTGGATACAGTCCCTCTTTGGGTAATGAGCAGTTCTTC | CSAGYSPSLGNEQFF
. | TRBJ2-1 | TRBV7-3 | . | 14 | TGTGCCAGCAGCTCACACCGACTAGAGGGTGAGCAGTTCTTC | CASSSHRLEGEQFF
. | TRBJ1-5 | TRBV19 | . | 14 | TGTGCCAGTAGTCGGGGGGATATCGGTCAGCCCCAGCATTTT | CASSRGDIGQPQHF
TRBD2 | TRBJ2-7 | TRBV20-1 | . | 17 | TGCAGTGCTAGGCCATTCGGGGGTCTAGCGGGAGTGAACGAGCAGTACTTC | CSARPFGGLAGVNEQYF
TRBD1 | TRBJ1-5 | TRBV19 | . | 16 | TGTGCCAGTAGTACACCGGACAGGGGGCAGATCCAGCCCCAGCATTTT | CASSTPDRGQIQPQHF
. | TRBJ1-2 | TRBV14 | . | 15 | TGTGCCAGCAGCCGCCTACCACTCGGGCTAGGTGGCTACACCTTC | CASSRLPLGLGGYTF